This TCR beta chain was profiled in a study of blood T cell repertoires in COVID-19 (dated by TCRdb to the early 2020s). Regarding the research as a whole: Samples covering the acute and convalescent phases of COVID-19 were provided by collaborators in the United States, Italy and Spain. The material from the prospective study consisted of cDNA or gDNA derived from T cells, B-cell-depleted T cells, or PBMCs. Deeply sampled blood TCRbeta repertoires from subjects exposed to, actively infected with, or recovered from COVID-19 were included in the dataset. The repertoires were released in a freely available public database intended as a resource for research on the immune response to SARS-CoV-2. Samples came from the ongoing ImmuneRACE study (first 160 participants) plus 1,254 subjects from 6 global collaborators. Sample metadata almost always included a de-identified subject ID, COVID-19 status, age in years and sex. HLA class I and class II types, where available, came from metadata supplied by the sample provider rather than from assay-based typing. The paper's findings and limits, for the study overall: How much clinical and demographic metadata was included differed by source and by participant, and the metadata was provided uncurated.

A second Seattle source provided samples from volunteer blood donors who had recovered from COVID-19. Whole blood was collected in K2EDTA tubes by collaborating institutions according to the institutions' own protocols. Collaborator samples were shipped for TCRbeta analysis as frozen whole blood, isolated PBMCs, or DNA extracted from either sample type. The immunoSEQ Assay, a bias-controlled multiplex PCR, was used to amplify TCRbeta CDR3 regions from genomic DNA. In the authors' own workflow: Nucleated cell counts per sample were estimated from amplification of reference gene primers within the assay. To quantify the absolute abundance of each unique TCRbeta CDR3 rearrangement, sequence reads were collapsed and filtered. For each sample, productive Simpson clonality was calculated as the square root of Simpson's diversity index across productive rearrangements. The table was pulled from immuneACCESS by TCRdb, which kept in-frame rearrangements only. Such tables lose some clones; where checked, under half of the loss comes from unresolved V genes, and the rest has no known cause. The V and J calls and clone size come from that table; D and trimming were worked out from the DNA. The sample table holds about 120,000 clones, of which around nine tenths were seen once. In total, the top ten clones hold 8.4% of the sample.

A word on this clone: This clone's antigen is unknown. Per-base quality was not reported, and no clone a single base away is much larger than it.

The sequence was collected from a woman aged 65 to 85 who had recovered from COVID-19. The sample comprised peripheral blood.

CDR3 protein: CATSRGSPDNEQFF. The DNA sequence is given as TGTGCCACCAGCAGAGGGAGTCCGGACAATGAGCAGTTCTTC. The V and J genes are TRBV15 and TRBJ2-1, with the D segment identity uncertain. Taken from the germline V gene (reference sequence), the CDR1 and CDR2 loops are LNHNV and YYDKDF. A distance of 9 bases separates the germline ends of V and J, which lose 1 base and 5 bases respectively. The CDR3 numbers 14 residues from cysteine through phenylalanine. Only the CDR3 portion is preserved as DNA: 42 bases, with reading frame beginning at the first base.